This is a list of T cell receptor beta chains from one sample in a study of T cell responses to AZD1222 COVID-19 vaccine. Measured with immunoSEQ multiplex PCR; TCRdb has only the in-frame clones, and not every one. The sample yields some 80,000 clones, around 90% seen once. The material was peripheral blood, obtained on day 0 of MenACWY control vaccination. The receptors were gathered from an adult in good health. Each CDR3 is given with its conserved first and last residue. Each record gives: clone size, D gene, J gene, V gene, CDR3 protein, CDR3 DNA. The D gene is left open where the match is weak. A row's size may be missing; if present it is once, few, many or a size class.

abundance: NA
d_gene: NA
j_gene: TRBJ2-2
v_gene: TRBV11-1
CDR3aa: CASSLGADYNTGELFF
CDR3nt: TGTGCCAGCAGCTTAGGGGCGGATTACAACACCGGGGAGCTGTTTTTT

abundance: few
d_gene: TRBD2
j_gene: TRBJ2-7
v_gene: TRBV29-1
CDR3aa: CSVVMAGEGGVYEQYF
CDR3nt: TGCAGCGTTGTTATGGCGGGGGAAGGAGGGGTCTACGAGCAGTACTTC

abundance: NA
d_gene: NA
j_gene: TRBJ2-7
v_gene: TRBV11-2
CDR3aa: CASSLDPSYEQYF
CDR3nt: TGTGCCAGCAGCTTAGACCCCTCTTACGAGCAGTACTTC

abundance: NA
d_gene: NA
j_gene: TRBJ2-2
v_gene: TRBV2
CDR3aa: CASLRGHANTGELFF
CDR3nt: TGTGCCAGCCTCAGGGGCCACGCCAACACCGGGGAGCTGTTTTTT

abundance: NA
d_gene: NA
j_gene: TRBJ1-5
v_gene: TRBV4-2
CDR3aa: CASSKDSGGNQPQHF
CDR3nt: TGTGCCAGCAGCAAAGACAGTGGGGGCAATCAGCCCCAGCATTTT

abundance: NA
d_gene: TRBD2
j_gene: TRBJ2-3
v_gene: TRBV4-1
CDR3aa: CASSPRLAASTDTQYF
CDR3nt: TGCGCCAGCAGCCCACGACTAGCGGCTAGCACAGATACGCAGTATTTT

abundance: NA
d_gene: TRBD2
j_gene: TRBJ2-7
v_gene: TRBV5-1
CDR3aa: CASSLGGLAAQQYF
CDR3nt: TGCGCCAGCAGCTTGGGGGGACTAGCGGCCCAGCAGTACTTC

abundance: NA
d_gene: TRBD2
j_gene: TRBJ2-3
v_gene: TRBV6-5
CDR3aa: CASTSRGGKDTQYF
CDR3nt: TGTGCCAGCACTTCCCGGGGGGGGAAAGATACGCAGTATTTT

abundance: NA
d_gene: NA
j_gene: TRBJ2-2
v_gene: TRBV21-1
CDR3aa: CASKHRLWANTGELFF
CDR3nt: TGTGCCAGCAAACATCGGCTGTGGGCGAACACCGGGGAGCTGTTTTTT

abundance: NA
d_gene: NA
j_gene: TRBJ2-3
v_gene: TRBV6-2/TRBV6-3
CDR3aa: CASSYSAADTQYF
CDR3nt: TGTGCCAGCAGTTACTCGGCTGCTGATACGCAGTATTTT

abundance: NA
d_gene: TRBD1
j_gene: TRBJ2-2
v_gene: TRBV18
CDR3aa: CASSRGQGNTGELFF
CDR3nt: TGTGCCAGCTCGCGGGGACAGGGGAACACCGGGGAGCTGTTTTTT

abundance: NA
d_gene: NA
j_gene: TRBJ2-7
v_gene: TRBV30
CDR3aa: CAWRPKNRQSEQYF
CDR3nt: TGTGCCTGGAGACCGAAAAACCGACAGAGCGAGCAGTACTTC

abundance: NA
d_gene: NA
j_gene: TRBJ2-7
v_gene: TRBV9
CDR3aa: CASSPTTSQANYEQYF
CDR3nt: TGTGCCAGCAGCCCAACTACTAGCCAGGCCAACTACGAGCAGTACTTC

abundance: NA
d_gene: TRBD2
j_gene: TRBJ2-3
v_gene: TRBV5-6
CDR3aa: CASSLVTSGGDTQYF
CDR3nt: TGTGCCAGCAGCTTGGTAACTAGCGGGGGAGATACGCAGTATTTT

abundance: NA
d_gene: NA
j_gene: TRBJ1-2
v_gene: TRBV11-2
CDR3aa: CASSSPARGGGDYGYTF
CDR3nt: TGTGCCAGCAGCTCTCCAGCCCGGGGGGGCGGGGACTATGGCTACACCTTC

abundance: few
d_gene: NA
j_gene: TRBJ2-3
v_gene: TRBV3-1/TRBV3-2
CDR3aa: CASSQVTGDTDTQYF
CDR3nt: TGTGCCAGCAGCCAAGTTACGGGGGACACAGATACGCAGTATTTT

abundance: NA
d_gene: NA
j_gene: TRBJ1-4
v_gene: TRBV2
CDR3aa: CASSEGRNNEKLFF
CDR3nt: TGTGCCAGCAGTGAGGGTCGAAATAATGAAAAACTGTTTTTT

abundance: NA
d_gene: NA
j_gene: TRBJ2-3
v_gene: TRBV6-2/TRBV6-3
CDR3aa: CASSPGVGTDTQYF
CDR3nt: TGTGCCAGCAGTCCGGGGGTAGGCACAGATACGCAGTATTTT

abundance: NA
d_gene: NA
j_gene: TRBJ1-1
v_gene: TRBV7-2
CDR3aa: CASSLRGRVVTEAFF
CDR3nt: TGTGCCAGCAGCTTAAGGGGCAGGGTAGTAACTGAAGCTTTCTTT

abundance: NA
d_gene: TRBD2
j_gene: TRBJ2-3
v_gene: TRBV7-2
CDR3aa: CASSSTSGGGNTQYF
CDR3nt: TGTGCCAGCAGCTCCACTAGCGGGGGGGGAAATACGCAGTATTTT

abundance: NA
d_gene: NA
j_gene: TRBJ1-1
v_gene: TRBV19
CDR3aa: CASMNSRLWGLF
CDR3nt: TGTGCCAGTATGAACAGCCGTCTATGGGGGCTCTTT

abundance: NA
d_gene: TRBD1
j_gene: TRBJ2-3
v_gene: TRBV5-1
CDR3aa: CASSPGQEYTDTQYF
CDR3nt: TGCGCCAGCAGCCCCGGACAGGAGTACACAGATACGCAGTATTTT

abundance: NA
d_gene: NA
j_gene: TRBJ1-3
v_gene: TRBV10-3
CDR3aa: CAISGTGNTIYF
CDR3nt: TGTGCCATCAGTGGAACCGGGAACACCATATATTTT

abundance: NA
d_gene: NA
j_gene: TRBJ2-1
v_gene: TRBV5-1
CDR3aa: CASSLLGIEQFF
CDR3nt: TGCGCCAGCAGCTTGTTGGGCATTGAGCAGTTCTTC

abundance: NA
d_gene: NA
j_gene: TRBJ2-1
v_gene: TRBV3-1/TRBV3-2
CDR3aa: CASSQEAASYNEQFF
CDR3nt: TGTGCCAGCAGCCAAGAAGCGGCTTCGTACAATGAGCAGTTCTTC

abundance: once
d_gene: NA
j_gene: TRBJ1-2
v_gene: TRBV4-1
CDR3aa: CASSQDLSSGYRYGYTF
CDR3nt: TGCGCCAGCAGCCAAGATTTATCGTCAGGGTATCGGTATGGCTACACCTTC

abundance: NA
d_gene: TRBD1
j_gene: TRBJ1-2
v_gene: TRBV28
CDR3aa: CASSSYFRGTGGFYGYTF
CDR3nt: TGTGCCAGCAGTTCATATTTCCGGGGGACAGGGGGCTTCTATGGCTACACCTTC

abundance: NA
d_gene: TRBD2
j_gene: TRBJ2-3
v_gene: TRBV6-1
CDR3aa: CASSEGTSGGADTQYF
CDR3nt: TGTGCCAGCAGTGAAGGGACTAGCGGGGGAGCAGATACGCAGTATTTT

abundance: NA
d_gene: NA
j_gene: TRBJ2-1
v_gene: TRBV11-2
CDR3aa: CASSLGGGPNEQFF
CDR3nt: TGTGCCAGCAGCTTAGGTGGGGGCCCCAATGAGCAGTTCTTC

abundance: NA
d_gene: NA
j_gene: TRBJ1-1
v_gene: TRBV9
CDR3aa: CASSPVERATEAFF
CDR3nt: TGTGCCAGCAGCCCAGTAGAAAGGGCCACTGAAGCTTTCTTT

abundance: NA
d_gene: NA
j_gene: TRBJ2-7
v_gene: TRBV3-1/TRBV3-2
CDR3aa: CASSPQGSYEQYF
CDR3nt: TGTGCCAGCAGCCCCCAGGGATCCTACGAGCAGTACTTC

abundance: NA
d_gene: TRBD2
j_gene: TRBJ2-3
v_gene: TRBV3-1/TRBV3-2
CDR3aa: CASSDSGGYTDTQYF
CDR3nt: TGTGCCAGCAGCGATAGCGGGGGGTACACAGATACGCAGTATTTT

abundance: NA
d_gene: NA
j_gene: TRBJ1-2
v_gene: TRBV12-3/TRBV12-4
CDR3aa: CASSSGTSGGYTF
CDR3nt: TGTGCCAGCAGTTCCGGGACCTCGGGCGGCTACACCTTC

abundance: NA
d_gene: NA
j_gene: TRBJ1-2
v_gene: TRBV20-1
CDR3aa: CSARSNYGYTF
CDR3nt: TGCAGTGCTAGAAGTAACTATGGCTACACCTTC

abundance: NA
d_gene: TRBD1
j_gene: TRBJ2-1
v_gene: TRBV10-3
CDR3aa: CAISVSPGQIYNEQFF
CDR3nt: TGTGCCATCAGTGTATCCCCGGGACAGATCTACAATGAGCAGTTCTTC

abundance: NA
d_gene: NA
j_gene: TRBJ1-6
v_gene: TRBV12-5
CDR3aa: CASGPGVNSPLHF
CDR3nt: TGTGCTAGTGGCCCGGGAGTTAATTCACCCCTCCACTTT

abundance: NA
d_gene: NA
j_gene: TRBJ1-1
v_gene: TRBV5-8
CDR3aa: CASSLAWGNTEAFF
CDR3nt: TGTGCCAGCAGCTTGGCCTGGGGCAACACTGAAGCTTTCTTT

abundance: NA
d_gene: NA
j_gene: TRBJ1-1
v_gene: TRBV2
CDR3aa: CASRGLEGGTEAFF
CDR3nt: TGTGCCAGCAGGGGCCTGGAGGGAGGGACTGAAGCTTTCTTT

abundance: few
d_gene: TRBD1
j_gene: TRBJ1-5
v_gene: TRBV29-1
CDR3aa: CSVWTGENQPQHF
CDR3nt: TGCAGCGTTTGGACAGGGGAGAATCAGCCCCAGCATTTT

abundance: NA
d_gene: TRBD1
j_gene: TRBJ1-1
v_gene: TRBV9
CDR3aa: CASSQGQGATEAFF
CDR3nt: TGTGCCAGCAGCCAGGGACAGGGGGCCACTGAAGCTTTCTTT

abundance: NA
d_gene: TRBD1
j_gene: TRBJ1-2
v_gene: TRBV2
CDR3aa: CASRGDRHYGYTF
CDR3nt: TGTGCCAGCAGGGGGGACAGACACTATGGCTACACCTTC

abundance: NA
d_gene: NA
j_gene: TRBJ1-6
v_gene: TRBV11-3
CDR3aa: CASSLGRGDSPLHF
CDR3nt: TGTGCCAGCAGCTTAGGCAGGGGAGATTCACCCCTCCACTTT

abundance: NA
d_gene: NA
j_gene: TRBJ2-2
v_gene: TRBV19
CDR3aa: CASSIRSGELFF
CDR3nt: TGTGCCAGTAGTATACGGAGCGGGGAGCTGTTTTTT

abundance: NA
d_gene: NA
j_gene: TRBJ2-5
v_gene: TRBV30
CDR3aa: CAWSEMIQETQYF
CDR3nt: TGTGCCTGGAGTGAGATGATTCAAGAGACCCAGTACTTC

abundance: NA
d_gene: TRBD1
j_gene: TRBJ1-2
v_gene: TRBV30
CDR3aa: CAWKRRQGANYGYTF
CDR3nt: TGTGCCTGGAAACGACGACAGGGGGCTAACTATGGCTACACCTTC